This section outlines one T cell receptor beta chain sequence together with its context. The record originates from a study of control samples from healthy donors and cancer patients. V was shortened by 6 bases and J by 3 bases, with 12 bases between the two germline ends. The CDR3 has 13 residues. The protocol was immunoSEQ multiplex PCR, while the TCRdb copy is restricted to in-frame clones and leaves out a portion. The sample includes 80,000 or so clones, about nine tenths of them seen just once. This sequence originates from a man between 50 and 59 years old in good health. This sequence joins TRBV12-3 or TRBV12-4 and TRBJ2-7, with D maybe TRBD2 (5 bases). Source material: blood. CDR3 residues: CASSQPGVYEQYF. The CDR3 region has the DNA TGTGCCAGCAGCCAACCCGGGGTCTACGAGCAGTACTTC.